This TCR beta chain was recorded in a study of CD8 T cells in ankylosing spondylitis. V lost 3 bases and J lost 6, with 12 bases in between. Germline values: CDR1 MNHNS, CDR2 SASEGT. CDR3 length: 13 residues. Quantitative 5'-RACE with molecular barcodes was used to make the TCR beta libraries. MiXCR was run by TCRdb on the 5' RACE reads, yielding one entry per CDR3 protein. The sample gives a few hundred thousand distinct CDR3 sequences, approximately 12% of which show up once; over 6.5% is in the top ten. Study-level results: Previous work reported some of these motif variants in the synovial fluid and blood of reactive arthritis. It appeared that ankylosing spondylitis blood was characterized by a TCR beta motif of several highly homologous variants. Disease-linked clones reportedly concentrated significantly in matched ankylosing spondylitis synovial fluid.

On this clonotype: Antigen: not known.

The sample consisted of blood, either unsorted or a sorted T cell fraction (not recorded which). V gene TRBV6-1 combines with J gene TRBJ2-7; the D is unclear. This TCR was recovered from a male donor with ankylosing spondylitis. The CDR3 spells CASSESPGFEQYV. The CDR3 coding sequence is TGTGCCAGCAGTGAGTCCCCAGGATTCGAGCAGTACGTC.